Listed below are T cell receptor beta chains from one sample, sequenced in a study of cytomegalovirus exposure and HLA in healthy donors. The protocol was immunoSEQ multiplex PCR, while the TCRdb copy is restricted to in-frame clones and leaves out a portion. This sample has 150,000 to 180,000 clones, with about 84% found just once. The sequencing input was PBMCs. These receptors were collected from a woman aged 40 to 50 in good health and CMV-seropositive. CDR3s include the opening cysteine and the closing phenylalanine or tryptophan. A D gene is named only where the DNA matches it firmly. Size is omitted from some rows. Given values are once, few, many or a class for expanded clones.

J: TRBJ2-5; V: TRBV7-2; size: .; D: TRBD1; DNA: TGTGCCAGCAGTTACAGGGGGCAAGAGACCCAGTACTTC; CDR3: CASSYRGQETQYF
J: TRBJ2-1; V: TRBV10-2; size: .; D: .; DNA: TGCGCCAGCAGTGTGGGCGGGAACACCTACAATGAGCAGTTCTTC; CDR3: CASSVGGNTYNEQFF
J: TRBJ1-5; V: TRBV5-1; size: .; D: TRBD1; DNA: TGCGCCAGCAGCTTAGAGGGGGCCGGGAATCAGCCCCAGCATTTT; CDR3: CASSLEGAGNQPQHF
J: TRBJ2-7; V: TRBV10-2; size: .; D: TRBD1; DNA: TGCGCCAGCAGTGATTCAGGGGGCAGCTACGAGCAGTACTTC; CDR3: CASSDSGGSYEQYF
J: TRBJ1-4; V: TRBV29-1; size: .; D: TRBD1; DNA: TGCAGCGCTCCCGGGACAGGGGCCGAAAAACTGTTTTTT; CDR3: CSAPGTGAEKLFF
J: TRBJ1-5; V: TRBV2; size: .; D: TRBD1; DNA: TGTGCCAGCAGTGGGGACAGGGCTTATAGCAATCAGCCCCAGCATTTT; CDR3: CASSGDRAYSNQPQHF
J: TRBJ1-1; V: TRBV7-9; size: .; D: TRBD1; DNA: TGTGCCAGCAGACCGGGACAGGGAAACACTGAAGCTTTCTTT; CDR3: CASRPGQGNTEAFF
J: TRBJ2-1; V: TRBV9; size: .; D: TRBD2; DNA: TGTGCCAGCAGCGAAACCGGGACTAGCGGCTCCTACAATGAGCAGTTCTTC; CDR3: CASSETGTSGSYNEQFF
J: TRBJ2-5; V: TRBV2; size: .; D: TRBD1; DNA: TGTGCCAGCAGTGAAGGGGGACAGGGTCAAGAGACCCAGTACTTC; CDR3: CASSEGGQGQETQYF
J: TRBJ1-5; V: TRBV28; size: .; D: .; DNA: TGTGCCAGCAGTTTTCTGGGGGCGGATAGCAATCAGCCCCAGCATTTT; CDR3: CASSFLGADSNQPQHF
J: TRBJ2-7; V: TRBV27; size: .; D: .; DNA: TGTGCCAGCAGTGCCACTCCCTACGAGCAGTACTTC; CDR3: CASSATPYEQYF
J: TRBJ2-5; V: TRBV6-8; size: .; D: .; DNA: TGTGCCAGCAGTTACTCGACCCGGGATCATCAAGAGACCCAGTACTTC; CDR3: CASSYSTRDHQETQYF
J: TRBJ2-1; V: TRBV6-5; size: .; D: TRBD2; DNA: TGTGCCAGCAGTTACGGGGGCGGGAGGAATGAGCAGTTCTTC; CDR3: CASSYGGGRNEQFF
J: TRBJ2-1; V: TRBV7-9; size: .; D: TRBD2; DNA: TGTGCCAGCAGCTTTTCTGGGGGTAGCGGGAGGGCCTTCTACAATGAGCAGTTCTTC; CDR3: CASSFSGGSGRAFYNEQFF
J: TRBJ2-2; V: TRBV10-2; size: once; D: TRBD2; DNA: TGCGCCAGCCGTAAACTAGCGGGAGACCCGAACACCGGGGAGCTGTTTTTT; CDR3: CASRKLAGDPNTGELFF
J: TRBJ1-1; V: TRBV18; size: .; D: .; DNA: TGTGCCAGCTCCCAAAATCCCAACACTGAAGCTTTCTTT; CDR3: CASSQNPNTEAFF
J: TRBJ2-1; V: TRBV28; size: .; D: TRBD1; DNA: TGTGCCAGCCACTACCATCATAGACAGGGAAGGACATTCAATGAGCAGTTCTTC; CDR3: CASHYHHRQGRTFNEQFF
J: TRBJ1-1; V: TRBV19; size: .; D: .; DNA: TGTGCCAGTAGTACCGACCGAAGAACACTTTCACCTAGCACTGAAGCTTTCTTT; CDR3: CASSTDRRTLSPSTEAFF
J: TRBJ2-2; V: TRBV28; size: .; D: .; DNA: TGTGCCAGCAGTTTATATAGGGGGACACACCTTACGGAGTCCGGCACCGGGGAGCTGTTTTTT; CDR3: CASSLYRGTHLTESGTGELFF
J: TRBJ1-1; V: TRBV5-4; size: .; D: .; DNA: TGTGCCTGGTACCAGGGTTCCCAGAACACTGAAGCTTTCTTT; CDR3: CAWYQGSQNTEAFF
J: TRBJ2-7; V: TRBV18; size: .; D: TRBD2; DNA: TGTGCCAGCTCACCATCTATTACTAGCGGGAGTAAGCAGTACTTC; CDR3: CASSPSITSGSKQYF
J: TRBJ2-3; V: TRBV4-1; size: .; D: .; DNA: TGCGCCAGCAGCCCTACAGGTGGAACAGATACGCAGTATTTT; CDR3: CASSPTGGTDTQYF
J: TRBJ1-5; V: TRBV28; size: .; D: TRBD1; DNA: TGTGCCAGCAGTTTGACAGGGGGTTTCCTTAGCAATCAGCCCCAGCATTTT; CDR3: CASSLTGGFLSNQPQHF